The subject of this entry is one TCR beta chain. Trimming stripped 2 bases from V and 7 bases from J, with 18 bases between. The CDR3 is made up of 16 amino acids. Germline CDR1 and CDR2: SGHRS and YFSETQ. This record comes from a study of blood T cell repertoires in COVID-19. Overall study: T cells, B-cell-depleted T cells, or PBMCs provided the cDNA or gDNA that served as material.

The authors' processing: Amplified reference gene primers provided the basis for estimating nucleated cell counts. TCRdb's copy holds only in-frame clones and misses some; the assay was immunoSEQ multiplex PCR. Clonal size and the V and J genes are those of that table, whereas D and trimming came from the DNA. The sample shows some 250,000 clones, 88% of them seen only once. The sequenced material came from peripheral blood. The gene calls are TRBV5-1 and TRBJ1-4, with TRBD1 as a possible D gene (6 bases). The source is a woman aged 40 to 50 who had recovered from COVID-19. CDR3 region: CASSFTRDTPGEKLFF. CDR3 DNA: TGCGCCAGCAGCTTTACCCGGGACACCCCTGGTGAAAAACTGTTTTTT.